This T cell receptor beta chain was documented in a study of human thymus T cells. Broader study findings: Thymic and blood repertoires showed apparently biased V and J gene usage. Unrelated individuals reportedly shared highly overlapping thymic TCR repertoires.

Notes on this clone: Its cognate antigen is unknown.

The protocol was immunoSEQ multiplex PCR, while the TCRdb copy is restricted to in-frame clones and leaves out a portion. The profile covers around 70,000 clones, with about 95% appearing a single time and around 0.034% taken by the ten largest. CDR1 is MRHNA, CDR2 SNTAGT, per germline. The CDR3 is 16 amino acids. V was clipped by 3 bases and J by 2 bases, with 13 bases between them. During corrective heart surgery, resections were taken, and the thymus tissue came from them. The sample taken for sequencing was thymus tissue. J is TRBJ2-2 and V is TRBV6-4; unclear D gene. The source of this sequence is a girl less than two years old with a congenital heart defect but otherwise immunologically healthy. As DNA, the CDR3 is TGTGCCAGCAGTGAAAATCCAATTCCTAACACCGGGGAGCTGTTTTTT. Its translation is CASSENPIPNTGELFF.